This TCR beta chain was retrieved from a study of blood T cell repertoires in COVID-19. Study-wide context: COVID-19 samples from acute and convalescent phases originated in the United States, Italy and Spain. Nucleic acid was either cDNA or gDNA, and it came from T cells, B-cell-depleted T cells, or PBMCs.

Authors' analysis steps: Reference gene primer amplification yielded estimated nucleated cell counts. TCRdb keeps only in-frame clones here, not all; method: immunoSEQ multiplex PCR. That table supplies the V and J calls and clone size; D and trimming were determined from the DNA. The table lists just over 80,000 clones, about 70% of them singletons. The germline V gene has CDR1 SEHNR and CDR2 FQNEAQ (reference sequence). The CDR3 is 12 residues long. Trimming cost V 5 bases and J 10 bases, with 14 bases left between them. V usage is TRBV7-9 and J usage is TRBJ1-1; possible D gene TRBD1, 5 bases. The receptor was isolated from a woman of 80 years or more with active or convalescent COVID-19. The sequencing input was peripheral blood. The CDR3 protein is CASSPTPGGAFF. CDR3 sequence (DNA): TGTGCCAGCAGCCCTACTCCCGGGGGAGCTTTCTTT.